The 8 T cell receptor beta chains below all came from one sample that was sequenced in a study of T cells in Graves' hyperthyroidism and ophthalmopathy. RNA transcripts gave rise to amplified TCR beta CDR3 regions. First-round RT-PCR with HTBI primers amplified the TCR CDR3 region. Each CDR3 protein gets one entry after TCRdb re-called the multiplex PCR reads with MiXCR. This sample has over 700,000 distinct CDR3 sequences; 35% to 40% occur once, and the top ten carry about 8.9%. The sample consisted of blood. These receptors were obtained from a man between 18 and 29 years old with Graves' hyperthyroidism.

This clonotype was seen more than once but under ten times. The chain employs TRBV12-3 or TRBV12-4 and TRBJ2-5, with D perhaps matching TRBD1 (6 bases). V was trimmed by 7 bases and J by 2 bases, leaving 17 bases between them. CDR3 size: 15 residues. CDR3 coding DNA: TGTGCCAGCAAGCTCGGCGGACAGCTACAAGAGACCCAGTACTTC. This encodes CASKLGGQLQETQYF.

The chain joins TRBV7-8 to TRBJ1-2, with D unclear. The CDR3 length is 15 residues. Germline V lookup: CDR1 SGHVS, CDR2 FQNEAQ. The germline V and J ends were trimmed by 4 bases and 13 bases, with 25 bases remaining between them. In DNA, the CDR3 is TGTGCCAGCAGCTCTAAGAGCGGCAGTGACTACGGGTTCACCTTC. Amino acids: CASSSKSGSDYGFTF.

This clonotype was observed a single time. In this CDR3 the conserved last residue, phenylalanine or tryptophan, is missing, so a read error is likely. The DNA is omitted, as the CDR3 cannot be located on it reliably, and the CDR3 follows TCRdb's listing. The chain is built from TRBV7-2 and TRBJ1-3. The CDR3 region is 8 residues in length, termini included. CDR1 and CDR2 from the germline V gene are SGHTA and FQGNSA. The CDR3 sequence: CASRQMGT.

In its sample, this clonotype was seen many times. The rearrangement links TRBV6-6 to TRBJ1-1; TRBD1 aligns across 12 bases. V was clipped by 6 bases and J by 8 bases; unmatched bases: 7. The CDR3 runs to 14 residues. Germline V gives CDR1 MNHNY, CDR2 SVGAGI (reference sequence). CDR3 in DNA: TGTGCCAGCAGCCAGGGACAGGGGGCTAAAGAAGCTTTCTTT. It encodes CASSQGQGAKEAFF.

The V gene is TRBV7-2, the J gene TRBJ1-3, with a tentative D call TRBD1 (5 bases). Germline values: CDR1 SGHTA, CDR2 FQGNSA. Trimming shortened V by 5 bases and J by 3 bases, and 23 bases separated the two germline ends. The CDR3 sequence is 18 residues long. The CDR3 bases are TGTGCCAGCAGCCCACAACCGGGACTAGCGGGATATGGAAACACCATATATTTT. Its protein is CASSPQPGLAGYGNTIYF. Based on the CDR3 plus reference TRBV7-2 and TRBJ1-3, the full variable domain is GAGVSQSPSNKVTEKGKDVELRCDPISGHTALYWYRQSLGQGLEFLIYFQGNSAPDKSGLPSDRFSAERTGGSVSTLTIQRTQQEDSAVYLCASSPQPGLAGYGNTIYFGEGSWLTVV.

The V call is TRBV7-2, the J call TRBJ1-5; D is possibly TRBD1 (6 bases). Germline V gene sequence: CDR1 SGHTA, CDR2 FQGNSA. Deletions cut 2 bases from V and 4 bases from J, with 12 bases between. There are 15 residues in the CDR3. This chain's CDR3 is CASSLTGLLNQPQHF. CDR3 DNA: TGTGCCAGCAGCTTAACAGGGCTACTTAATCAGCCCCAGCATTTT.

The V and J genes are TRBV10-3 and TRBJ2-5; 11 bases line up with TRBD1. Germline CDR1 is ENHRY and CDR2 is SYGVKD. The CDR3 sequence is 16 residues long. The trim removed 4 bases at V and 3 bases at J, leaving 7 bases unmatched. The DNA for the CDR3 is TGTGCCATCAGTGCGGACCGGGACAGGGGGGAAGAGACCCAGTACTTC. Its translation: CAISADRDRGEETQYF.

This clonotype was recorded a few times. The rearrangement links TRBV7-1 to TRBJ1-4, with 11 bases identical to TRBD1. TRBV7-1 is assigned to the ORF class and has an uncertain function. The junction had 4 bases not matched to a gene; V was cut back by 3 bases and J by 7 bases. The CDR3 covers 15 residues. This CDR3 is CASSSGQGAGEKLFF. Written as DNA, the CDR3 is TGTGCCAGCAGCTCCGGACAGGGGGCTGGTGAAAAACTGTTTTTT.